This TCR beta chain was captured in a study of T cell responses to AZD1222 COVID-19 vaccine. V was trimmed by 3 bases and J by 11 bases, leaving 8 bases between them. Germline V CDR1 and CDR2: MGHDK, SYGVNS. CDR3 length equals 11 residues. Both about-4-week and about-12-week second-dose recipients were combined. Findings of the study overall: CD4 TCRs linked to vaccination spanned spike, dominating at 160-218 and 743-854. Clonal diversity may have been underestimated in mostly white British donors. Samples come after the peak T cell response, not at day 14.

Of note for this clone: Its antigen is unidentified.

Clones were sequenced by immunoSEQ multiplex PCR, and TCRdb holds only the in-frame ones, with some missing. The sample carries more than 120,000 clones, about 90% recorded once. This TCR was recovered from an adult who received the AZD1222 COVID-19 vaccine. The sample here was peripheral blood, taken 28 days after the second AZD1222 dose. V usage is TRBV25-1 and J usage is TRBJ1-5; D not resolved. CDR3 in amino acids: CASSDGLAQHF. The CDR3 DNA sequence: TGTGCCAGCAGTGATGGTTTGGCCCAGCATTTT.